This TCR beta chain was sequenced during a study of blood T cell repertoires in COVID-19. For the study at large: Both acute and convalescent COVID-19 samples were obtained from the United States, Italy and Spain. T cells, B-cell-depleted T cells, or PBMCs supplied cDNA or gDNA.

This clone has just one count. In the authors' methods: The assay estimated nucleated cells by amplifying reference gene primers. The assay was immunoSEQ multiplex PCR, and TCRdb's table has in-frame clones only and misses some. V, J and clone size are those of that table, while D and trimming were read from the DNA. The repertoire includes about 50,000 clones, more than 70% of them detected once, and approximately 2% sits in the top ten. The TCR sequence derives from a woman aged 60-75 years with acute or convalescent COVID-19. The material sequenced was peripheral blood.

The CDR3, as DNA: TGTGCCACCAGTGGGGCACGGGGGAGTGGGAATCAGCCCCAGCATTTT. Encoded protein: CATSGARGSGNQPQHF. The genes are TRBV24-1 and TRBJ1-5; D possibly corresponds to TRBD1 (5 bases). The CDR3 totals 16 residues. The germline CDR1 and CDR2 sequences are KGHDR and SFDVKD. V was clipped by 5 bases and J by 4 bases, with 17 bases between them.